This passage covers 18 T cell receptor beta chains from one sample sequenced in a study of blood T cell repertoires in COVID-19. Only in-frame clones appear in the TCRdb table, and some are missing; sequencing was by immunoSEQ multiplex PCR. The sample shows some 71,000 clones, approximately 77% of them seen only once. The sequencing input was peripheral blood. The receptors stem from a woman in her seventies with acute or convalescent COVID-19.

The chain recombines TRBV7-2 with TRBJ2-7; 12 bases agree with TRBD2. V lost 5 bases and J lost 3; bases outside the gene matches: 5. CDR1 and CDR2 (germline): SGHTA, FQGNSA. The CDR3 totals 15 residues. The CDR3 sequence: CASSLGLAGIYEQYF. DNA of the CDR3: TGTGCCAGCAGCCTCGGACTAGCGGGGATCTACGAGCAGTACTTC.

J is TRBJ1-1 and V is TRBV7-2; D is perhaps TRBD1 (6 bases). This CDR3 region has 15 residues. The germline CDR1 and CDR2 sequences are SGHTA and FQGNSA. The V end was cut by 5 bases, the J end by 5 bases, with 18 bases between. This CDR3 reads CASSPTTGSRTEAFF. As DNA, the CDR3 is TGTGCCAGCAGCCCAACAACAGGGTCGAGAACTGAAGCTTTCTTT.

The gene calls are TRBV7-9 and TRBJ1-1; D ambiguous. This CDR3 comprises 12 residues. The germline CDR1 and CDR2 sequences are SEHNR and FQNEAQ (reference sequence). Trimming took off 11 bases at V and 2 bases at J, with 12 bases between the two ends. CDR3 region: CAGQNSNTEAFF. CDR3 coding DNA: TGTGCCGGCCAAAATTCTAACACTGAAGCTTTCTTT. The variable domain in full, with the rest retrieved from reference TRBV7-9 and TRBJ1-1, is DTGVSQNPRHKITKRGQNVTFRCDPISEHNRLYWYRQTLGQGPEFLTYFQNEAQLEKSRLLSDRFSAERPKGSFSTLEIQRTEQGDSAMYLCAGQNSNTEAFFGQGTRLTVV.

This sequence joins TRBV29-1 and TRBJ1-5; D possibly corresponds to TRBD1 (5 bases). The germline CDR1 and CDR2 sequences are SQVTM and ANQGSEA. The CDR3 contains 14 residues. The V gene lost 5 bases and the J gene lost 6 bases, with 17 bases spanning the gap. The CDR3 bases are TGCAGCGTTCTCCTCCCAGGGTCTACTCAGCCCCAGCATTTT. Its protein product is CSVLLPGSTQPQHF.

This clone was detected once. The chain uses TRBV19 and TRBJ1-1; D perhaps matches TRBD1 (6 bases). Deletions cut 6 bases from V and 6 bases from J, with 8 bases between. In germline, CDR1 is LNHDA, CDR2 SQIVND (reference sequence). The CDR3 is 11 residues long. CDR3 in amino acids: CASRRQAEAFF. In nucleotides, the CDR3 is TGTGCCAGTAGGAGACAGGCTGAAGCTTTCTTT.

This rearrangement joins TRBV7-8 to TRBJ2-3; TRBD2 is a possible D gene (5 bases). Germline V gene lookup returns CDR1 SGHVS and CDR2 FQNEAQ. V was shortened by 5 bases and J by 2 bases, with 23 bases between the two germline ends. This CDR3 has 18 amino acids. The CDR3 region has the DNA TGTGCCAGCAGCCCTACCTCGGGCGGGCCCGCTTACACAGATACGCAGTATTTT. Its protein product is CASSPTSGGPAYTDTQYF.

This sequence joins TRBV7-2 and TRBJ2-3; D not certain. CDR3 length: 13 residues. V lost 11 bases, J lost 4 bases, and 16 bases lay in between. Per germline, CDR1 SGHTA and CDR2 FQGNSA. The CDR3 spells CASSGGQSDTQYF. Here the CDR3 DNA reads TGTGCCTCATCCGGCGGTCAATCAGATACGCAGTATTTT.

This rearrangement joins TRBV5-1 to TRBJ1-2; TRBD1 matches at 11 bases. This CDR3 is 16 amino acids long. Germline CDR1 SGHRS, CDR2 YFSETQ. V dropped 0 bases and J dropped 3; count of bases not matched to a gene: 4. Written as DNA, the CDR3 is TGCGCCAGCAGCTTGGCTCCGGGACAGGGGGACTATGGCTACACCTTC. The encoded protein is CASSLAPGQGDYGYTF.

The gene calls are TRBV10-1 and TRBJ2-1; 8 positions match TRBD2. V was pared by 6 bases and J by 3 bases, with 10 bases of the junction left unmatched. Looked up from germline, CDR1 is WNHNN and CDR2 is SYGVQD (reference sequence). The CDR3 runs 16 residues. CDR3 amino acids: CASRIGVAGNYNEQFF. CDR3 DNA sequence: TGCGCCAGCAGGATCGGGGTAGCGGGGAACTACAATGAGCAGTTCTTC.

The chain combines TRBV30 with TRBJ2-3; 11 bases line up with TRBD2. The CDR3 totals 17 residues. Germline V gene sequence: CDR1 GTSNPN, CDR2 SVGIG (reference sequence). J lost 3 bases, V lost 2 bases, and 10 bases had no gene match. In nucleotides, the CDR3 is TGTGCCTGGAGTCAAGGACTAGCGGGTATAGGGACAGATACGCAGTATTTT. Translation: CAWSQGLAGIGTDTQYF.

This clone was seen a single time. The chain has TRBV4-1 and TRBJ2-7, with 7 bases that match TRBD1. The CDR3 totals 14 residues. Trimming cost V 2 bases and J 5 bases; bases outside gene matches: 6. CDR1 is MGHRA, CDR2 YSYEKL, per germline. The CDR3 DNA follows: TGCGCCAGCAGCCAACGACAGGGTTTCGACGAGCAGTACTTC. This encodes CASSQRQGFDEQYF.

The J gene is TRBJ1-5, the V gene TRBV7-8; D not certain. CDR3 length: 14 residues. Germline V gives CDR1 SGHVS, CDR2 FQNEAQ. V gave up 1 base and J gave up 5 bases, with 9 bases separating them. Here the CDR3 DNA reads TGTGCCAGCAGCTTAGTAAATACAGATCAGCCCCAGCATTTT. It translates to CASSLVNTDQPQHF.

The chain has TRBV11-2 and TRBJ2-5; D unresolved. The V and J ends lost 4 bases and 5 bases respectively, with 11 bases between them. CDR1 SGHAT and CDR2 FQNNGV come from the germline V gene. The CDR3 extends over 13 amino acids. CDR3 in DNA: TGTGCCAGCAGCTGGAGATTCGGTGAGACCCAGTACTTC. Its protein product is CASSWRFGETQYF.

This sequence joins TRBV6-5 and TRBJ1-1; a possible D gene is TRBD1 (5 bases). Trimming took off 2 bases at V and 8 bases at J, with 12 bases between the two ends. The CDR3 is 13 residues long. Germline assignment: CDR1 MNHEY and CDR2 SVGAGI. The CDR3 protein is CASSYGAPPEAFF. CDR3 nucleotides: TGTGCCAGCAGTTACGGGGCCCCGCCGGAAGCTTTCTTT.

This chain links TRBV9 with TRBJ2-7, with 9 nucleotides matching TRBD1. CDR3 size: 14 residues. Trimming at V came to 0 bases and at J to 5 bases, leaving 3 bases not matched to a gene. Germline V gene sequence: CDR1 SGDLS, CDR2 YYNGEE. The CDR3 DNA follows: TGTGCCAGCAGCGTAGCGGGACAGGGAAACGAGCAGTACTTC. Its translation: CASSVAGQGNEQYF.

The CDR3 DNA follows: TGCGCCAGCAGCTTGGCCTTGGGCGGGACTAGCGGGAGTGATGAGCAGTTCTTC. Translation gives CASSLALGGTSGSDEQFF. The gene calls are TRBV5-1 and TRBJ2-1; 14 nucleotides line up with TRBD2. The CDR3 consists of 18 residues. In germline, CDR1 is SGHRS, CDR2 YFSETQ. V lost 0 bases, J lost 8 bases, and 10 bases stayed unmatched.

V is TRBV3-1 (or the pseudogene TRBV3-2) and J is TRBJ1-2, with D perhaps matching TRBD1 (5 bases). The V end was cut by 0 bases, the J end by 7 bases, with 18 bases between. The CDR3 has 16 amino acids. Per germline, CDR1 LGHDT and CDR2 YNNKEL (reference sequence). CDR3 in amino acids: CASSQDGARAGGGYTF. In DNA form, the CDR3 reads TGTGCCAGCAGCCAAGACGGAGCCAGGGCCGGCGGTGGCTACACCTTC.

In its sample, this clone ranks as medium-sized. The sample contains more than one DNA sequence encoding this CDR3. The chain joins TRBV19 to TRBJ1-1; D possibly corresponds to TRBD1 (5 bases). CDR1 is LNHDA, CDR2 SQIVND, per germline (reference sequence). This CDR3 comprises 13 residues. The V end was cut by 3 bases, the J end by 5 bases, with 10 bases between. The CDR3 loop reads CASSIQGSTEAFF. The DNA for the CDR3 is TGTGCCAGTAGTATTCAGGGTTCGACTGAAGCTTTCTTT.